What follows are 21 T cell receptor beta chains derived from one specimen sequenced in a study of T cell repertoires in cytomegalovirus infection. TCRdb re-called the reads through MiXCR, storing one row per CDR3 protein. The sample includes almost 300,000 distinct CDR3 sequences, 9.6% of them seen just once. The sequencing input was PBMCs. All receptors come from a human donor in good health (CMV status not recorded). Some clones in this sample may be carry-over from other donors' samples.

This clonotype was seen a handful of times. The gene calls are TRBV29-1 and TRBJ1-2; D remains unclear. The CDR3 loop spans 11 amino acids. Germline V CDR1 and CDR2: SQVTM, ANQGSEA. The V end lost 1 base, the J end lost 10 bases, and 10 bases lay between the germline ends. CDR3 loop: CSVEGRNFYTF. The CDR3 DNA follows: TGCAGCGTTGAAGGGAGAAACTTCTACACCTTC.

At least ten counts were recorded for this clonotype. The chain links TRBV6-1 to TRBJ2-3, with 7 bases aligning to TRBD1. V lost 1 base and J lost 1; bases outside the gene matches: 2. The V gene's germline CDR1 is MNHNS and CDR2 SASEGT. This CDR3 is built from 15 residues. This CDR3 reads CASSEERGRTDTQYF. CDR3 nucleotides: TGTGCCAGCAGTGAAGAGAGGGGGCGCACAGATACGCAGTATTTT.

This clonotype was seen ten or more times. The CDR3 spells CASSVSETGELFF. The CDR3 DNA follows: TGTGCCAGCAGTGTGTCGGAGACCGGGGAGCTGTTTTTT. The chain combines TRBV2 with TRBJ2-2; D not resolved. This CDR3 region has 13 residues. Trimming removed 4 bases from V and 5 bases from J, with 8 bases in between. Germline V gene lookup returns CDR1 SNHLY and CDR2 FYNNEI.

This clonotype was observed at least ten times. This chain links TRBV7-2 with TRBJ2-5; TRBD2 agrees at 15 bases. CDR1 is SGHTA, CDR2 FQGNSA, per germline. V was clipped by 5 bases and J by 2 bases; unmatched bases: 3. This CDR3 is 16 amino acids long. CDR3 residues: CASSRTSGGEQETQYF. DNA of the CDR3: TGTGCCAGCAGCAGGACTAGCGGGGGGGAGCAAGAGACCCAGTACTTC.

This clonotype showed up many times. The gene calls are TRBV28 and TRBJ1-5; 9 nucleotides line up with TRBD1. Losses at the gene ends were 6 bases for V and 5 bases for J; bases not matched to a gene: 2. Per the germline V gene, CDR1 is MDHEN and CDR2 is SYDVKM. The length of the CDR3 is 13 residues. In nucleotides, the CDR3 is TGTGCCAGCAGGGGACAGGGTTATCAGCCCCAGCATTTT. Protein sequence: CASRGQGYQPQHF.

CDR3 sequence: CSVERGSGTEAFF. The CDR3 region has the DNA TGCAGCGTTGAACGGGGGAGTGGCACTGAAGCTTTCTTT. The V and J genes are TRBV29-1 and TRBJ1-1; TRBD1 might be the D (5 bases). CDR3 length: 13 residues. Germline-derived CDR1 and CDR2 are SQVTM and ANQGSEA. V was clipped by 2 bases and J by 4 bases, with 11 bases between them.

This clonotype appeared many times. The rearrangement joins TRBV28 to TRBJ1-4; possible D gene TRBD1, 6 bases. Germline values: CDR1 MDHEN, CDR2 SYDVKM. V lost 6 bases to trimming and J lost 0 bases, with 8 bases between them. The CDR3 consists of 14 residues. The CDR3 bases are TGTGCCAGCAGGGGGGCCGCAACTAATGAAAAACTGTTTTTT. Its translation: CASRGAATNEKLFF.

The table lists this clonotype with many counts. The V and J genes are TRBV7-2 and TRBJ1-1; the D is unclear. CDR3 length: 12 residues. The V end was cut by 2 bases, the J end by 7 bases, with 8 bases between. Germline loops: CDR1 SGHTA, CDR2 FQGNSA. In DNA form, the CDR3 reads TGTGCCAGCAGCTTACTTGTTCGTGAAGCTTTCTTT. Protein product: CASSLLVREAFF.

This clonotype was detected many times. The DNA of the CDR3 is TGTGCCAGCGCCCGGACCCGGGGGGGCACAGATACGCAGTATTTT. Translated, it gives CASARTRGGTDTQYF. The chain combines TRBV6-4 with TRBJ2-3; 7 bases line up with TRBD2. V shed 8 bases, J shed 1 base, and the junction held 9 bases outside the gene matches. CDR3 length: 15 residues. The germline V gene encodes CDR1 MRHNA and CDR2 SNTAGT.

There are many counts of this clonotype. This chain uses TRBV28 with TRBJ2-1; tentatively, D is TRBD1 or TRBD2 (5 bases each). The CDR3 length is 12 residues. The germline V and J ends were trimmed by 6 bases and 6 bases, with 9 bases remaining between them. CDR1 is MDHEN, CDR2 SYDVKM, per germline. The CDR3 DNA is TGTGCCAGCAGGGGGGTCAGCAATGAGCAGTTCTTC. This codes for CASRGVSNEQFF.

The V call is TRBV24-1, the J call TRBJ1-1; D remains ambiguous. The CDR3 extends over 13 amino acids. Germline CDR1 and CDR2: KGHDR and SFDVKD. V dropped 2 bases and J dropped 5 bases, with 8 bases sitting between them. CDR3 sequence reads: CATSDSGVTEAFF. The DNA for the CDR3 is TGTGCCACCAGTGATTCCGGTGTGACTGAAGCTTTCTTT.

The CDR3 DNA sequence: TGTGCCAGCGGACGACAGAGCTACAATGAGCAGTTCTTC. It translates to CASGRQSYNEQFF. The V call is TRBV2, the J call TRBJ2-1, with TRBD1 as a possible D gene (5 bases). Germline values: CDR1 SNHLY, CDR2 FYNNEI. Trimming left V 8 bases short and J 3 bases short, with 11 bases between. The CDR3 is made up of 13 amino acids.

At least ten counts were recorded for this clonotype. The rearrangement uses TRBV7-8 and TRBJ1-3; a weak D match, TRBD1 (5 bases). V lost 1 base, J lost 1 base, and 11 bases lay in between. There are 16 residues in the CDR3. Germline loops: CDR1 SGHVS, CDR2 FQNEAQ. In nucleotides, the CDR3 is TGTGCCAGCAGCTTAGGGCCAGGGAGATCTGGAAACACCATATATTTT. Amino acid sequence: CASSLGPGRSGNTIYF.

This clonotype has a count of ten or more. The chain uses TRBV10-3 and TRBJ2-1; tentatively, D is TRBD1 or TRBD2 (5 bases each). Germline loops: CDR1 ENHRY, CDR2 SYGVKD. The CDR3 spans 16 residues. Trimming removed 4 bases at V and 9 bases at J, with 22 bases between. The CDR3 DNA follows: TGTGCCATCAGTGCTGGCTGGACCAGGGATGGGGGTGAGCAGTTCTTC. Translating gives CAISAGWTRDGGEQFF.

This clonotype has a count of ten or more. The chain couples TRBV6-6 to TRBJ2-7; 8 bases fit TRBD1. CDR1 is MNHNY, CDR2 SVGAGI, per germline (reference sequence). This CDR3 region has 17 residues. J gave up 0 bases and V 2 bases, and 9 bases lay outside the gene matches. The CDR3 DNA sequence: TGTGCCAGCAGTTACCATACCGGGACAGGACTCTCCTACGAGCAGTACGTC. It is translated as CASSYHTGTGLSYEQYV.

This clonotype was counted ten times or more. V gene TRBV6-5 combines with J gene TRBJ2-3; D perhaps matches TRBD1 (6 bases). The ends were cut back, 6 bases at V and 2 bases at J, with 12 bases in the middle. The CDR3 loop spans 14 amino acids. CDR1 and CDR2 (germline): MNHEY, SVGAGI. The CDR3 is CASRRGQTTDTQYF. CDR3 coding DNA: TGTGCCAGCAGGCGAGGACAGACCACAGATACGCAGTATTTT.

The sample holds a few counts of this clonotype. The chain combines TRBV7-2 with TRBJ2-7; TRBD2 matches 7 bases. Germline V CDR1 and CDR2: SGHTA, FQGNSA. CDR3 length equals 16 residues. The V and J ends lost 4 bases and 0 bases, in that order; junction bases with no gene match: 9. Here the CDR3 reads CASSSSGLAVSYEQYF. The CDR3 bases are TGTGCCAGCAGCTCAAGTGGGCTAGCGGTCTCCTACGAGCAGTACTTC.

This clonotype was seen many times. V is TRBV7-2 and J is TRBJ1-1; tentatively, D is TRBD1 (5 bases). Germline assignment: CDR1 SGHTA and CDR2 FQGNSA. V gave up 3 bases and J gave up 5 bases, with 13 bases separating them. The CDR3 sequence is 14 residues long. DNA for the CDR3: TGTGCCAGCAGCTTCGCCGGGGGTGGGACTGAAGCTTTCTTT. It is translated as CASSFAGGGTEAFF.

This clonotype was seen repeatedly, ten times or more. V is TRBV28 and J is TRBJ2-3, with D possibly TRBD1 on 6 matching bases. The germline V and J ends were trimmed by 6 bases and 1 base, with 14 bases remaining between them. The CDR3 is 15 residues long. Germline V gene lookup returns CDR1 MDHEN and CDR2 SYDVKM. The DNA of the CDR3 is TGTGCCAGCAGCCTAACAGGGACCGGCACAGATACGCAGTATTTT. The encoded protein is CASSLTGTGTDTQYF.

This clonotype was counted many times. The V and J genes are TRBV28 and TRBJ2-6; no reliable D call. Trimming shortened V by 5 bases and J by 0 bases, and 8 bases separated the two germline ends. CDR3 length: 15 amino acids. From germline, CDR1 is MDHEN and CDR2 SYDVKM. CDR3 loop: CASSNGPSGANVLTF. The CDR3 DNA reads TGTGCCAGCAGTAATGGCCCCTCTGGGGCCAACGTCCTGACTTTC.

This clonotype appeared many times. The chain combines TRBV12-3 or TRBV12-4 with TRBJ1-6; possibly TRBD1 for D (6 bases). This CDR3 has 15 residues. V lost 6 bases to trimming and J lost 8 bases, with 17 bases between them. CDR3 sequence: CASRMTGGRDSPLHF. The CDR3 DNA reads TGTGCCAGCAGGATGACAGGTGGGAGGGATTCACCCCTCCACTTT.